Listed below are T cell receptor beta chains from one sample, sequenced in a study of T cell changes during pregnancy in multiple sclerosis. Assay used: immunoSEQ multiplex PCR; TCRdb lists only in-frame clones, some missing. The profile shows about 55,000 clones, 90% to 95% of them singletons. The sample was CD8+ T cells from peripheral blood mononuclear cells, taken in the third trimester of pregnancy. These receptors were taken from a female donor with multiple sclerosis, enrolled in a pregnancy study. CDR3s include the opening cysteine and the closing phenylalanine or tryptophan. The D gene is left open where the match is weak. Some rows have no size entry. The others give once, few or many, or a class for an expanded clone.

clone_size	j_call	v_call	d_call	cdr3_nt	cdr3_aa
.	TRBJ2-7	TRBV30	TRBD2	TGTGCCTGGAAAGGGACTAGCCTCTTGGACGAGCAGTACTTC	CAWKGTSLLDEQYF
.	TRBJ2-5	TRBV7-9	.	TGTGCCAGCAGCTTATGGGGGCCGCAAGAGACCCAGTACTTC	CASSLWGPQETQYF
.	TRBJ1-1	TRBV18	.	TGTGCCAGCTCACAACAGCCTGAAGCTTTCTTT	CASSQQPEAFF
.	TRBJ2-5	TRBV10-3	TRBD2	TGTGCCGTCACTAGCGGGAGGGGATCAGAGACCCAGTACTTC	CAVTSGRGSETQYF
.	TRBJ2-7	TRBV7-9	TRBD2	TGTGCCAGCAGTTCCCCTCCGCGGGGGGCCTACGAGCAGTACTTC	CASSSPPRGAYEQYF
.	TRBJ2-1	TRBV27	TRBD1	TGTGCCAGCAGTTTAGACAGGGGGTCCAATGAGCAGTTCTTC	CASSLDRGSNEQFF
.	TRBJ1-2	TRBV30	.	TGTGCCTGGAGTGTACGGTGGCAGGGCCCGCGAGGGGGTAACTATGGCTACACCTTC	CAWSVRWQGPRGGNYGYTF
once	TRBJ2-7	TRBV5-4	TRBD2	TGTGCCAGCAGCGGGGGGACTAGCGGTACCTACGAGCAGTACTTC	CASSGGTSGTYEQYF
.	TRBJ1-6	TRBV6-4	TRBD1	TGTGCCAGCAGCGAGAAGGGGACAGGGCAGAATTCACCCCTCCACTTT	CASSEKGTGQNSPLHF
.	TRBJ2-7	TRBV4-2	.	TGTGCCAGCAGCCAAGAGACTCCGTGGGAGCGGAACGAGCAGTACTTC	CASSQETPWERNEQYF
.	TRBJ1-5	TRBV7-2	TRBD1	TGTGCCAGCAGAGTGGGACAGGTCAATCAGCCCCAGCATTTT	CASRVGQVNQPQHF
.	TRBJ1-1	TRBV13	.	TGTGCCAGCAGCTTACGGGGGGGTACTGAAGCTTTCTTT	CASSLRGGTEAFF
.	TRBJ2-3	TRBV28	.	TGTGCCAGCAGTTTCGGACAGATAAACACAGATACGCAGTATTTT	CASSFGQINTDTQYF
.	TRBJ2-1	TRBV18	.	TGTGCCAGCTCACCTCGGACAGCCCCTTGGCGTGAGCAGTTCTTC	CASSPRTAPWREQFF
.	TRBJ1-1	TRBV5-1	TRBD1	TGCGCCAGCAGCCTGGGACAGCAGAACACTGAAGCTTTCTTT	CASSLGQQNTEAFF
.	TRBJ1-1	TRBV5-6	.	TGTGCCAGCAGCAGTGGGGAGGGAGGTACTGAAGCTTTCTTT	CASSSGEGGTEAFF
.	TRBJ1-1	TRBV19	TRBD1	TGTGCCAGTAGTATGGGGACAGGGGCCATCACTGAAGCTTTCTTT	CASSMGTGAITEAFF
.	TRBJ2-7	TRBV5-4	TRBD2	TGTGCCAGCAGCCGCGGGGGTTACGAGCAGTACTTC	CASSRGGYEQYF
.	TRBJ2-2	TRBV7-2	.	TGTGCCAGCACCACCGCGATAGCCGGGGAGCTGTTTTTT	CASTTAIAGELFF
.	TRBJ2-7	TRBV19	.	TGTGCCAGTAGTAACTACAAAGGAACCTACGAGCAGTACTTC	CASSNYKGTYEQYF
.	TRBJ1-1	TRBV19	.	TGTGCCAGTAGTATTGGCAGGGGAACTGAAGCTTTCTTT	CASSIGRGTEAFF
.	TRBJ2-3	TRBV5-6	TRBD2	TGTGCCAGCAGCTTTCTAGCGGAAGGAGATACGCAGTATTTT	CASSFLAEGDTQYF
.	TRBJ2-5	TRBV5-1	TRBD2	TGCGCCAGCAGCTTTGCGGGAGTTATGGAGCAGTACTTC	CASSFAGVMEQYF
.	TRBJ1-2	TRBV25-1	.	TGTGCCAGCAAAGACACTTTAAACTATGGCTACACCTTC	CASKDTLNYGYTF
.	TRBJ2-2	TRBV29-1	TRBD1	TGCAGCGTTGAAGGGGTAGCCAGGGGGAATACCGGGGAGCTGTTTTTT	CSVEGVARGNTGELFF
.	TRBJ2-1	TRBV7-9	TRBD2	TGTGCCAGCAGCTCGCCGGCTAGCGGGAGTGGGGGTGAGCAGTTCTTC	CASSSPASGSGGEQFF
.	TRBJ2-7	TRBV4-1	.	TGCGCCAGCAGCTCCCCCGGGGGAACCTACGAGCAGTACTTC	CASSSPGGTYEQYF
.	TRBJ2-7	TRBV29-1	.	TGCAGCGTCAAGGGGCTCTCCTACGAGCAGTACTTC	CSVKGLSYEQYF
.	TRBJ2-7	TRBV13	.	TGTGCCAGCAGCCCCGGGACTTCCAGCTCCTACGAGCAGTACTTC	CASSPGTSSSYEQYF
.	TRBJ2-1	TRBV27	TRBD2	TGTGCCAGCAGTTTGTGGCGGGGGTCCTACAATGAGCAGTTCTTC	CASSLWRGSYNEQFF
once	TRBJ2-7	TRBV7-2	.	TGTGCCAGCAGCTTAGAAGTGGCGGGGACCTACGAGCAGTACTTC	CASSLEVAGTYEQYF
.	TRBJ2-4	TRBV6-4	.	TGTGCCAGCAGTGACATAGTATTCTTGGCCAAAAACATTCAGTACTTC	CASSDIVFLAKNIQYF
.	TRBJ2-7	TRBV11-2	.	TGTGCCAGCAGCTTAGGGCAGACCTACGAGCAGTACTTC	CASSLGQTYEQYF
.	TRBJ2-1	TRBV18	.	TGTGCCAGCTCACCACCAACGAACCAGGTTGAGCAGTTCTTC	CASSPPTNQVEQFF
.	TRBJ1-5	TRBV27	TRBD1	TGTGCCAGCAGTTCGGGGGGGGGACAGATTCAGCCCCAGCATTTT	CASSSGGGQIQPQHF
.	TRBJ1-1	TRBV30	TRBD1	TGTGCCTGGAGTCCGGACAGGTCGTGGGACACTGAAGCTTTCTTT	CAWSPDRSWDTEAFF
.	TRBJ1-5	TRBV28	.	TGTGCCAGCAGTTTTTTCACAGACAGATTCTCTCAGCCCCAGCATTTT	CASSFFTDRFSQPQHF
.	TRBJ2-3	TRBV19	.	TGTGCCAGTAGTATTCCGGGAACAGGGTTGAATACGCAGTATTTT	CASSIPGTGLNTQYF
.	TRBJ2-5	TRBV4-1	.	TGCGCCAGCAGCAGAATTATGAACGCCTTCAGGGATGGGGAGACCCAGTACTTC	CASSRIMNAFRDGETQYF
once	TRBJ2-2	TRBV7-7	.	TGTGCTAGCAGCCCCCTTGCCCCATCGAGCACCGGGGAGCTGTTTTTT	CASSPLAPSSTGELFF
.	TRBJ2-1	TRBV9	.	TGTGCCAGCAGCGGAACTTACCCGAGCTCCTACAATGAGCAGTTCTTC	CASSGTYPSSYNEQFF
.	TRBJ2-1	TRBV6-6	.	TGTGCCAGCGGCCTTTCCTCCTACAATGAGCAGTTCTTC	CASGLSSYNEQFF
once	TRBJ1-3	TRBV5-6	TRBD1	TGTGCCAGCAGCTTCCGCGACAGGGTTCGCGGAAACACCATATATTTT	CASSFRDRVRGNTIYF
.	TRBJ2-7	TRBV28	.	TGTGCCAGCAGCTCGATCGCAAGCGGGTACGAGCAGTACTTC	CASSSIASGYEQYF
.	TRBJ2-3	TRBV9	TRBD2	TGTGCCAGCAGCGATCCAAGCGGGGTTAACACAGATACGCAGTATTTT	CASSDPSGVNTDTQYF